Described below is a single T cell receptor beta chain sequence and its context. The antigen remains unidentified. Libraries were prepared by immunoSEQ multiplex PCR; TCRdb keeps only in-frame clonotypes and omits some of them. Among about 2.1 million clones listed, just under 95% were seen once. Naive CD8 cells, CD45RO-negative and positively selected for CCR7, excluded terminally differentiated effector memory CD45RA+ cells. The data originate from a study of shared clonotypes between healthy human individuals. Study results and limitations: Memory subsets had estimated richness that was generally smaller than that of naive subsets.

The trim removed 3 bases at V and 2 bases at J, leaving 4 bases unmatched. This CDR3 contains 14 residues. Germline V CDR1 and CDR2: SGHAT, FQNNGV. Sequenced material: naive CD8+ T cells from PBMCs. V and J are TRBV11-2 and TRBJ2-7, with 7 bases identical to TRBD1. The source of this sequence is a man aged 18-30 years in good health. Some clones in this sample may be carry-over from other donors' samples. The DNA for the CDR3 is TGTGCCAGCAGCTTCCGGGACAGACCCTACGAGCAGTACTTC. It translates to CASSFRDRPYEQYF.